Below, 12 T cell receptor beta chains from the same sample are listed, as sequenced in a study of blood T cells in healthy people across ages. It was with a sample-barcoded 5' primer and a J-beta primer mix that a second PCR of about 6 to 12 cycles was run. TCRdb recomputed calls from the 5' RACE reads with MiXCR, one row per CDR3 protein. The profile covers about 650,000 distinct CDR3 sequences, with roughly half appearing a single time and approximately 12% taken by the ten largest. Sequencing was performed on blood. The source of these receptors is a woman aged 80 or over in good health.

The rearrangement links TRBV20-1 to TRBJ2-7; tentative D call: TRBD1 (6 bases). The CDR3 runs 16 residues. The germline CDR1 and CDR2 sequences are DFQATT and SNEGSKA (reference sequence). V lost 5 bases and J 2 bases, leaving 22 bases between the germline ends. The CDR3 DNA reads as TGCAGTGCTCAACCCCAACTCCCGGGACAAGCCTACGAGCAGTACTTC. This gives the protein CSAQPQLPGQAYEQYF.

This clonotype appeared many times. The chain has TRBV12-3 or TRBV12-4 and TRBJ2-5; TRBD1 matches at 7 bases. The CDR3 totals 14 residues. V lost 6 bases to trimming and J lost 5 bases; unmatched junction nucleotides: 9. CDR3 sequence reads: CASRPRDRAETQYF. Here the CDR3 DNA reads TGTGCCAGCAGACCTCGAGACAGGGCCGAGACCCAGTACTTC.

This clonotype came up a few times. The chain joins TRBV2 to TRBJ1-1; tentative D call: TRBD1 (6 bases). Germline loops: CDR1 SNHLY, CDR2 FYNNEI. The CDR3 consists of 14 residues. V was cut by 6 bases and J by 5 bases, with 16 bases left in between. The CDR3 region has the DNA TGTGCCAGCAGCCTATTACAGGGTGAGACTGAAGCTTTCTTT. Its translation: CASSLLQGETEAFF.

With regard to this clonotype: A single base separates this from a much larger clone, so it may be a read error. In DNA, the CDR3 is TGTGCCAGCAGCCGGAGGTCCTACAATGAGCAGTTCTTC. Residues: CASSRRSYNEQFF. The chain uses TRBV11-3 and TRBJ2-1, with D maybe TRBD2 (5 bases). Trimming cost V 5 bases and J 1 base, with 6 bases left between them. Germline V gene data show CDR1 as SGHNT and CDR2 as YENEEA. This CDR3 region has 13 residues.

Comment on this clonotype: This sequence may be a read error, since a much larger clone differs from it by one base. The rearrangement joins TRBV28 to TRBJ2-4; 8 nucleotides agree with TRBD1. The germline gives CDR1 MDHEN, CDR2 SYDVKM. The CDR3 covers 15 residues. The V segment lost 8 bases and the J segment 1 base; nucleotides outside the gene matches: 7. CDR3 bases: TGTGCCAGCGCGGGACAGGTGCTCGCCAAAAACATTCAGTACTTC. This sequence encodes CASAGQVLAKNIQYF.

The table lists this clonotype with a few counts. The chain is built from TRBV20-1 and TRBJ2-1; perhaps D is TRBD1 or TRBD2 (6 bases each). V was pared by 4 bases and J by 15 bases, with 19 bases between. Germline CDR1 and CDR2: DFQATT and SNEGSKA (reference sequence). This CDR3 spans 12 amino acids. This CDR3 reads CSAKRTGAFRFF. For the CDR3, the DNA is TGCAGTGCTAAGAGAACGGGGGCCTTTCGGTTCTTC.

In this sample, this clonotype turned up once. A much larger clone differs by one base, so this may be a read error. The V gene is TRBV12-3 or TRBV12-4, the J gene TRBJ2-1, with 9 bases that match TRBD2. The CDR3 has 15 amino acids. This CDR3 reads CASTLAGTPYNGQFF. DNA for the CDR3: TGTGCCAGCACCCTAGCGGGGACGCCCTACAATGGGCAGTTCTTC.

This clonotype was counted a few times. J is TRBJ2-1 and V is TRBV18, with TRBD2 as a possible D gene (6 bases). The germline V and J ends were trimmed by 0 bases and 5 bases, with 14 bases remaining between them. The CDR3 covers 16 residues. The germline V gene has CDR1 KGHSH and CDR2 LQKENI. The CDR3 sequence: CASSPPSPRENNEQFF. DNA of the CDR3: TGTGCCAGCTCACCACCGTCCCCCCGGGAGAACAATGAGCAGTTCTTC.

This clonotype was detected once. The gene calls are TRBV6-6 and TRBJ1-5; D remains unclear. The germline CDR1 and CDR2 sequences are MNHNY and SVGAGI (reference sequence). This CDR3 comprises 15 residues. Trimming took 10 bases from V and 2 from J, leaving 18 bases between them. DNA for the CDR3: TGTGCCACCTCACCTCAGGAGATACGCAATCAGCCCCAGCATTTT. Translating gives CATSPQEIRNQPQHF.

The gene calls are TRBV12-3 or TRBV12-4 and TRBJ2-5; no clear D gene. The CDR3 runs 15 residues. V lost 8 bases and J lost 2, with 18 bases in between. CDR3 bases: TGTGCCAGCGGACCCCGCTCCCTAGTGCAAGAGACCCAGTACTTC. Translating gives CASGPRSLVQETQYF.

A few counts support this clonotype. A much larger clone lies a single base off, so this may be a read error. The V and J genes are TRBV7-3 and TRBJ2-6, with D unresolved. CDR1 SGHTA and CDR2 FQGTGA come from the germline V gene. Trimming shortened V by 4 bases and J by 0 bases, and 4 bases separated the two germline ends. The CDR3 has 14 amino acids. The CDR3 bases are TGTGCCAGCAGCTCAACCTCTGGGGCCAACGTCCTGACTTTC. It translates to CASSSTSGANVLTF.

This clonotype was observed a few times. J is TRBJ1-4 and V is TRBV16; 10 bases agree with TRBD1. Germline V gives CDR1 KGHSY, CDR2 FQNENV. After removal of 0 bases from V and 5 bases from J, the junction contained 0 bases not matched to a gene. The CDR3 totals 15 residues. The CDR3, as DNA: TGTGCCAGCAGCCAATCGGGACAGGGGAATGAAAAACTGTTTTTT. It is translated as CASSQSGQGNEKLFF.